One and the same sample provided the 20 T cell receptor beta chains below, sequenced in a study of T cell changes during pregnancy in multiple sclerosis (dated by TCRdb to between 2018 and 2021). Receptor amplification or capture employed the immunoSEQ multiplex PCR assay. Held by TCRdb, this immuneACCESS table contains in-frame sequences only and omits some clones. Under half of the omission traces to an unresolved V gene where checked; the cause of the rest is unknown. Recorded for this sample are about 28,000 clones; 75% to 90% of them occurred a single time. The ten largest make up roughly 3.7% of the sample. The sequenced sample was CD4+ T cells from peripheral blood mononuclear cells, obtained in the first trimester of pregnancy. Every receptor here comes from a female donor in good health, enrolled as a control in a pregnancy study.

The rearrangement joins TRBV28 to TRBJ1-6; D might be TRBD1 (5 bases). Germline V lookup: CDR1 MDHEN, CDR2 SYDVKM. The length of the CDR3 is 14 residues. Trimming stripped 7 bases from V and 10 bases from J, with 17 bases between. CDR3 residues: CASNRPRGMSPLHF. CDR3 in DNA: TGTGCCAGCAACCGACCCCGGGGGATGTCACCCCTCCACTTT.

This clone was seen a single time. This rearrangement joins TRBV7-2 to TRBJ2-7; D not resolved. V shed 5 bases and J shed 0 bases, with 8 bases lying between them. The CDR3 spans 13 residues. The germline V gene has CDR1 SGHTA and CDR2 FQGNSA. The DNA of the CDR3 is TGTGCCAGCAGCGCCCCGAGCTCCTACGAGCAGTACTTC. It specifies CASSAPSSYEQYF.

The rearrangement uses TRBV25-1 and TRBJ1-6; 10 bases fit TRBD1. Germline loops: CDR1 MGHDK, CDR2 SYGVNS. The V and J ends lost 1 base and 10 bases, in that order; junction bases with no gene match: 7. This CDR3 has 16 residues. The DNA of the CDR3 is TGTGCCAGCAGTGAATTGAGACAGGGGGCAAGATCACCCCTCCACTTT. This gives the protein CASSELRQGARSPLHF.

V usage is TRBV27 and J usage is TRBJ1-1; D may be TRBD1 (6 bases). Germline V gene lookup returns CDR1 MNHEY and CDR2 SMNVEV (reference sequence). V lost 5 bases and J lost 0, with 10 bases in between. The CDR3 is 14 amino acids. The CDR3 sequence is CASSRQVLNTEAFF. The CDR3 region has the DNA TGTGCCAGCAGTCGACAGGTTCTGAACACTGAAGCTTTCTTT.

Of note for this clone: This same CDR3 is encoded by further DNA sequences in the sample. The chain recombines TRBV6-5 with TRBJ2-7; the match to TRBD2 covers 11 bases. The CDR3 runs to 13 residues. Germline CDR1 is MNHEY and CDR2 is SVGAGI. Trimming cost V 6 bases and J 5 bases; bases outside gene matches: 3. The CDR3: CASSGLAGNEQYF. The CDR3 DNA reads TGTGCCAGCAGCGGACTAGCGGGCAACGAGCAGTACTTC.

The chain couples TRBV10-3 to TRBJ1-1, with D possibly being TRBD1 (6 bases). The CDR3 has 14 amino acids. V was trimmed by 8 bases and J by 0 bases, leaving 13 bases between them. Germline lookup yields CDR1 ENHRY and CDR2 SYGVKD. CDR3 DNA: TGTGCCATCGCCCGGGGGGGGCTGAACACTGAAGCTTTCTTT. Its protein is CAIARGGLNTEAFF.

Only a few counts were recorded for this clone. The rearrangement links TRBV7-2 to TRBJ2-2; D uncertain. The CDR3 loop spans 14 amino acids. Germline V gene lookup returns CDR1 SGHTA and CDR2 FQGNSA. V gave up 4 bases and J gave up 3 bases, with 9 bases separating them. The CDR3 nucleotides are TGTGCCAGCAGCTCCACTGGAGACACCGGGGAGCTGTTTTTT. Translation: CASSSTGDTGELFF.

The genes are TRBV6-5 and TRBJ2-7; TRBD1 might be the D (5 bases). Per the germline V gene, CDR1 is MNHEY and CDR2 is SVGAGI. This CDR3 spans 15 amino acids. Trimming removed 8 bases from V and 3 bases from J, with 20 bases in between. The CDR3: CASGRGRVEFYEQYF. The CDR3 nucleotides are TGTGCCAGCGGCCGAGGCAGGGTCGAATTCTACGAGCAGTACTTC.

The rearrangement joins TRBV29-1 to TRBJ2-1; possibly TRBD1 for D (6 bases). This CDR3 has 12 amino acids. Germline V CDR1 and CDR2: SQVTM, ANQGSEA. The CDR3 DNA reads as TGCAGTTCTACCGCAGGGGACAATGAGCAGTTCTTC. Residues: CSSTAGDNEQFF.

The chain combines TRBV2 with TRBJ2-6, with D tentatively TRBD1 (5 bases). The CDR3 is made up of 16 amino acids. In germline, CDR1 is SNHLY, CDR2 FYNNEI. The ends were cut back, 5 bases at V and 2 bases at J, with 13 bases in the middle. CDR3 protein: CASSREQGAGANVLTF. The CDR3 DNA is TGTGCCAGCAGTAGAGAGCAGGGTGCTGGGGCCAACGTCCTGACTTTC. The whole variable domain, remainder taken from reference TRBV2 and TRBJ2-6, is EPEVTQTPSHQVTQMGQEVILRCVPISNHLYFYWYRQILGQKVEFLVSFYNNEISEKSEIFDDQFSVERPDGSNFTLKIRSTKLEDSAMYFCASSREQGAGANVLTFGAGSRLTVL.

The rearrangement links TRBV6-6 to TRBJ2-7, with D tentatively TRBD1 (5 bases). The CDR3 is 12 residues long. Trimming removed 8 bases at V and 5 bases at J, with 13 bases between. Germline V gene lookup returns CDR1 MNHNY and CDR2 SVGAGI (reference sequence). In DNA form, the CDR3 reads TGTGCCAGCGGGGCAGGGCGGCACGAGCAGTACTTC. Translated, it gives CASGAGRHEQYF.

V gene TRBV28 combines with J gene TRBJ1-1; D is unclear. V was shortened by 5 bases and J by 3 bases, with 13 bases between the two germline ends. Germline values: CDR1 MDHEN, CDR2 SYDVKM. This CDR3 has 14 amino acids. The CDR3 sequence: CASSILVSDTEAFF. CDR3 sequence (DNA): TGTGCCAGCAGTATACTAGTGAGCGACACTGAAGCTTTCTTT.

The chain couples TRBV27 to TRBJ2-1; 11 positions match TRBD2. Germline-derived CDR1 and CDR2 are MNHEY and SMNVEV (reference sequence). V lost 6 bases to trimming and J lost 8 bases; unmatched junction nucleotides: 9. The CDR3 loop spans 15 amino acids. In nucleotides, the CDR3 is TGTGCCAGCAGATCAACTAGCGGGAGTCGAGATGAGCAGTTCTTC. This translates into CASRSTSGSRDEQFF.

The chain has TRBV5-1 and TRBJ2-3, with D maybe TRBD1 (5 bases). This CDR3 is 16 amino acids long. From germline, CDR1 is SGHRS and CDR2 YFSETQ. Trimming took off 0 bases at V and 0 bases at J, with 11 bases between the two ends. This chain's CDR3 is CASSLESGQSTDTQYF. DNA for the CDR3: TGCGCCAGCAGCTTGGAATCAGGGCAAAGCACAGATACGCAGTATTTT. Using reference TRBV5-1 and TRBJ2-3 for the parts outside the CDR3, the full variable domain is KAGVTQTPRYLIKTRGQQVTLSCSPISGHRSVSWYQQTPGQGLQFLFEYFSETQRNKGNFPGRFSGRQFSNSRSEMNVSTLELGDSALYLCASSLESGQSTDTQYFGPGTRLTVL.

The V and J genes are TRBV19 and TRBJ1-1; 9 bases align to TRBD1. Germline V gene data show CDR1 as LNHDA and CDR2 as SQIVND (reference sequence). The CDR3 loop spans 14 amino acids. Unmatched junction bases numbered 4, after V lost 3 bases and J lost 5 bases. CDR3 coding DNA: TGTGCCAGTAGTATTAGACAGGGGGGAACTGAAGCTTTCTTT. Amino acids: CASSIRQGGTEAFF.

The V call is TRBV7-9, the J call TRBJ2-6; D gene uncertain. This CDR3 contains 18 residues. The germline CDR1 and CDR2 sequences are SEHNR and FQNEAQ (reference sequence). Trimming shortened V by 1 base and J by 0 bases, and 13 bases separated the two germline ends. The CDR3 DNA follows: TGTGCCAGCAGCTTAGGGCCAGGAAGCCTCTCTGGGGCCAACGTCCTGACTTTC. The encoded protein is CASSLGPGSLSGANVLTF.

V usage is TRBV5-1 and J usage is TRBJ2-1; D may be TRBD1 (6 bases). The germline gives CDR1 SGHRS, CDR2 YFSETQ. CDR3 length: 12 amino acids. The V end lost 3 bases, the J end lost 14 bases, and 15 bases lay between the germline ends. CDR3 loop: CASSSGTPNEFF. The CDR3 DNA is TGCGCCAGCAGCTCCGGGACACCAAACGAGTTCTTC.

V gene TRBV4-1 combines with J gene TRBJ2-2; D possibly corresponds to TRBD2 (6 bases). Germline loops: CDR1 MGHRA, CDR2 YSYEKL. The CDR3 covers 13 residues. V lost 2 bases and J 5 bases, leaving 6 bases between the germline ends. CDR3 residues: CASSQSGTGELFF. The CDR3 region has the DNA TGCGCCAGCAGCCAAAGCGGGACCGGGGAGCTGTTTTTT.

This CDR3 reads CASSMGQLSGANVLTF. CDR3 nucleotides: TGTGCCAGCAGCATGGGACAGCTTTCTGGGGCCAACGTCCTGACTTTC. The chain links TRBV5-4 to TRBJ2-6; 7 nucleotides agree with TRBD1. The V gene's germline CDR1 is SGHNT and CDR2 YYREEE (reference sequence). The ends lost 4 bases at V and 1 base at J; junction bases unmatched: 5. The CDR3 contains 16 residues. Supplemented by reference TRBV5-4 and TRBJ2-6, the full variable domain reads ETGVTQSPTHLIKTRGQQVTLRCSSQSGHNTVSWYQQALGQGPQFIFQYYREEENGRGNFPPRFSGLQFPNYSSELNVNALELDDSALYLCASSMGQLSGANVLTFGAGSRLTVL.

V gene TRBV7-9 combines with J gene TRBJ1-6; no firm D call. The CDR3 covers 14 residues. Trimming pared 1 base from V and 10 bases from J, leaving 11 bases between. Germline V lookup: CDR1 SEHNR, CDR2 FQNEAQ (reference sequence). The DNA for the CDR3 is TGTGCCAGCAGCTTAGGGACGGGGAGCTCACCCCTCCACTTT. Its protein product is CASSLGTGSSPLHF.